The 6 T cell receptor beta chains in this list originate from one sample, sequenced in a study of control samples from healthy donors and cancer patients. The data were produced by immunoSEQ multiplex PCR, yet TCRdb's version contains in-frame clones alone and is incomplete. The table records approximately 140,000 clones, 85% to 95% of them present only once. Source material: blood. These receptors were obtained from a man in his forties in good health.

The chain employs TRBV19 and TRBJ1-1, with TRBD1 identical over 7 bases. This CDR3 has 14 amino acids. The germline gives CDR1 LNHDA, CDR2 SQIVND (reference sequence). Trimming cost V 5 bases and J 1 base; bases outside gene matches: 4. CDR3: CASSYRQGNTEAFF. CDR3 DNA: TGTGCCAGTAGTTACCGACAGGGGAACACTGAAGCTTTCTTT.

The chain joins TRBV3-1 (or the pseudogene TRBV3-2) to TRBJ2-4; D gene ambiguous. The CDR3 totals 16 residues. Trimming shortened V by 5 bases and J by 4 bases, and 18 bases separated the two germline ends. Germline CDR1 LGHDT, CDR2 YNNKEL (reference sequence). Here the CDR3 reads CASSTWDPIRKNIQYF. CDR3 coding DNA: TGTGCCAGCAGCACATGGGATCCCATTAGAAAAAACATTCAGTACTTC.

CDR3 nucleotide sequence: TGTGCCAGCAGCCCTAACAAGGGACCGTTTGAAGCTTTCTTT. It codes for CASSPNKGPFEAFF. The chain employs TRBV11-2 and TRBJ1-1; perhaps TRBD1 as D (5 bases). Germline CDR1 and CDR2: SGHAT and FQNNGV. Trimming stripped 5 bases from V and 7 bases from J, with 17 bases between. The CDR3 is 14 amino acids. Filled out from reference TRBV11-2 and TRBJ1-1, the complete variable domain reads EAGVAQSPRYKIIEKRQSVAFWCNPISGHATLYWYQQILGQGPKLLIQFQNNGVVDDSQLPKDRFSAERLKGVDSTLKIQPAKLEDSAVYLCASSPNKGPFEAFFGQGTRLTVV.

The chain combines TRBV10-3 with TRBJ2-7; either TRBD1 or TRBD2 may supply D (5 bases each). From germline, CDR1 is ENHRY and CDR2 SYGVKD. V was trimmed by 7 bases and J by 4 bases, leaving 20 bases between them. The CDR3 is 15 amino acids. Written as DNA, the CDR3 is TGTGCCATCACCGGGACGGACTCCACACCTTACGAGCAGTACTTC. This codes for CAITGTDSTPYEQYF.

The chain combines TRBV5-1 with TRBJ2-7, with TRBD2 identical over 7 bases. The length of the CDR3 is 15 residues. Trimming cost V 4 bases and J 6 bases; bases outside gene matches: 13. Germline-derived CDR1 and CDR2 are SGHRS and YFSETQ. CDR3 loop: CASSLGSRGVGEQYF. The CDR3 coding sequence is TGCGCCAGCAGCCTTGGGTCCCGGGGGGTCGGCGAGCAGTACTTC.

The chain employs TRBV7-2 and TRBJ2-3; D is uncertain. This CDR3 comprises 12 residues. CDR1 is SGHTA, CDR2 FQGNSA, per germline. Trimming took off 2 bases at V and 6 bases at J, with 6 bases between the two ends. This chain's CDR3 is CASSLQRDTQYF. In DNA, the CDR3 is TGTGCCAGCAGCTTACAGAGGGATACGCAGTATTTT.